What follows describes a single TCR beta chain. The antigen is undetermined. TCRdb keeps only in-frame clones here, not all; method: immunoSEQ multiplex PCR. Of 28,000 or so clones in the sample, 85% to 95% were seen once. The CDR3 spans 14 residues. From germline, CDR1 is SGDLS and CDR2 YYNGEE. V was shortened by 0 bases and J by 0 bases, with 6 bases between the two germline ends. Blood sampling was done at baseline, cycle 4 day 1, and cycle 7 day 1. This entry comes from a study of OX40 agonist ivuxolimab in advanced cancers. Study-level findings and limits: Individuals who were partial responders at 0.1-3.0 mg/kg had clonal expansion that ranked among the lowest.

The chain uses TRBV9 and TRBJ1-1; D not resolved. The specimen was CD4+ or CD8+ T cells sorted from blood, collected in a trial of the OX40 agonist ivuxolimab. This receptor was identified in an adult with an advanced solid tumor such as melanoma, head and neck, liver or kidney cancer. In nucleotides, the CDR3 is TGTGCCAGCAGCGTAGAAGACCTGAACACTGAAGCTTTCTTT. Its protein is CASSVEDLNTEAFF.